This T cell receptor beta chain appears in the sequencing data of a study of CD8 T cells in Susac syndrome. Study as a whole: Treatment at blood withdrawal was none, corticosteroids, or intravenous immunoglobulin alone in Susac syndrome patients.

Germline-derived CDR1 and CDR2 are MNHEY and SMNVEV (reference sequence). V lost 6 bases and J 2 bases, leaving 14 bases between the germline ends. CDR3 length: 15 amino acids. Notes on this clonotype: Its antigen is still unknown.

Random-hexamer reverse transcription was applied to about 0.5 to 1 ug RNA. Each CDR3 protein gets one entry after TCRdb re-called the immunoSEQ multiplex PCR reads with MiXCR. The table shows 74,000 or so distinct CDR3 sequences, with around 93% occurring only once. Both CD4+ and CD8+ T cells were negatively isolated, and TEMRA cells underwent FACS enrichment. Study-wide findings and caveats: TCR sequencing and HLA analysis covered a relatively small number of individuals. Clonal expansion was absent from the CD4+ T cell repertoires in Susac syndrome.

The sample was CD4+ T cells from PBMCs. The rearrangement joins TRBV27 to TRBJ2-1, with D possibly matching TRBD1 (6 bases). The receptor's source is a human donor with Susac syndrome. This CDR3 reads CASSKESGAYNEQFF. The CDR3 coding sequence is TGTGCCAGCAGCAAGGAGTCAGGGGCCTACAATGAGCAGTTCTTC.